This is a list of T cell receptor beta chains from one sample in a study of T cells after posttransplantation cyclophosphamide. Here immunoSEQ multiplex PCR was the method, and the copy in TCRdb shows in-frame clones only, minus some. The sample carries 4,500 to 6,000 clones, 80% recorded once. Sequences were derived from PBMCs, sampled after allogeneic stem cell transplant with posttransplant cyclophosphamide. The receptors were sampled from a male patient aged 45 to 59 who received an allogeneic stem cell transplant from a related donor and was CMV-positive. Some T cells may trace back to the graft donor. The CDR3 runs from the conserved cysteine through the conserved F or W. The order of the fields is V gene, D gene, clone size, J gene, CDR3 DNA, CDR3 protein. The D gene is left open where the match is weak. Clone size is stated in some rows and not others, as once, few, many or a class when expanded.

TRBV7-2	-	-	TRBJ1-1	TGTGCCAGCAGCTCGACTGGGGGAGGGTGTACTGAAGCTTTCTTT	CASSSTGGGCTEAFF
TRBV10-2	TRBD1	-	TRBJ1-3	TGCGCCAGCAGTGAGTCGATGGGGGACAGCTCTGGAAACACCATATATTTT	CASSESMGDSSGNTIYF
TRBV7-9	-	-	TRBJ2-3	TGTGCCAGCAGCTTAGCTATAACAGATACGCAGTATTTT	CASSLAITDTQYF
TRBV11-2	TRBD1	-	TRBJ1-1	TGTGCCAGCAGCTTAGGGGACAGGGGGCCCGACACTGAAGCTTTCTTT	CASSLGDRGPDTEAFF
TRBV6-1	-	-	TRBJ2-5	TGTGCCATCCTAGACTATTCGCAAGAGACCCAGTACTTC	CAILDYSQETQYF
TRBV4-1	TRBD2	few	TRBJ2-3	TGCGCCAGCAGCTATGGGTCGCGGGGGGGTCGGTATTTT	CASSYGSRGGRYF
TRBV2	-	-	TRBJ2-5	TGTGCCAGCAGTGCTCGGAGGCCAGGGGCCCTAGGGCAAGAGACCCAGTACTTC	CASSARRPGALGQETQYF
TRBV21-1	-	-	TRBJ2-1	TGTGCCAGCTGGCTAGCGGGGGGGCGGTTCTTC	CASWLAGGRFF
TRBV19	-	-	TRBJ2-3	TGTGCCAGTAGTCGGGACTTCGATACGCAGTATTTT	CASSRDFDTQYF
TRBV6-1	TRBD2	-	TRBJ2-1	TGTGCCAGCAGTGAAGTGGCGCTAGCGGGGTACAATGAGCAGTTCTTC	CASSEVALAGYNEQFF
TRBV21-1	-	-	TRBJ2-2	TGTGCCAGCAGCAAGAAGAGCGGGGGGGCCAATAACGGGGAGCTGTTTTTT	CASSKKSGGANNGELFF
TRBV11-2	-	-	TRBJ2-2	TGTGCCAGCAGCAGGGCCGCAGGGGGGATCGGGGAGCTGTTTTTT	CASSRAAGGIGELFF
TRBV5-6	-	-	TRBJ1-6	TGTGCCAGCAGCTACCGACAGGCTTTGAATTCACCCCTCCACTTT	CASSYRQALNSPLHF
TRBV4-1	-	-	TRBJ2-1	TGCGCCAGCAGCCAAGATGAGAGGAGGTACAATGAGCAGTTCTTC	CASSQDERRYNEQFF
TRBV2	-	-	TRBJ2-1	TGTGCCAGCAGTGAAGGGAGCTCCTACAATGAGCAGTTCTTC	CASSEGSSYNEQFF
TRBV5-8	TRBD2	-	TRBJ2-3	TGTGCCAGCAGCTCGGGACTAGCGGGGAGCACAGATACGCAGTATTTT	CASSSGLAGSTDTQYF
TRBV2	TRBD2	-	TRBJ2-5	TGTGCCAGCACCCCAGGGACTAGCGGGGAGACCCAGTACTTC	CASTPGTSGETQYF
TRBV5-1	-	-	TRBJ1-2	TGCGCCAGCAGCTTGGTCCCTGACCGTTTCAGGGGCTACACCTTC	CASSLVPDRFRGYTF
TRBV6-6	-	-	TRBJ2-5	TGTGCCAGCAGTAGGCAGGGGCAGGAGACCCAGTACTTC	CASSRQGQETQYF
TRBV5-1	TRBD1	few	TRBJ2-7	TGCGCCAGCAGCTTGGGGGGGACAGGGGCCTACGAGCAGTACTTC	CASSLGGTGAYEQYF
TRBV6-4	TRBD2	-	TRBJ2-1	TGTGCCAGCAGTGAAGTTGCTCTAGCGGGGAATGAGCAGTTCTTC	CASSEVALAGNEQFF
TRBV18	TRBD2	-	TRBJ2-7	TGTGCCAGCTCACCACCGGCTAGCGGGAGGACCTACGAGCAGTACTTC	CASSPPASGRTYEQYF
TRBV5-5	-	-	TRBJ2-7	TGTGCCAGCAGCCGTGTAACCTACGAGCAGTACTTC	CASSRVTYEQYF
TRBV30	-	-	TRBJ2-5	TGTGCCTGGAGTGTACGGCTAGCGATAGAGACCCAGTACTTC	CAWSVRLAIETQYF
TRBV7-9	TRBD1	-	TRBJ1-2	TGTGCCAGCAGCCAAACCCTACAGGGGGCGGAGGGCTACACCTTC	CASSQTLQGAEGYTF
TRBV5-1	-	-	TRBJ2-1	TGCGCCAGCAGCGATCCAGGCAGTAGCTCCTACAATGAGCAGTTCTTC	CASSDPGSSSYNEQFF
TRBV2	TRBD2	-	TRBJ2-3	TGTGCCAGCAGTGTACAGCGGGGGGGCACAGATACGCAGTATTTT	CASSVQRGGTDTQYF
TRBV2	TRBD1	once	TRBJ2-1	TGTGCCAGCAGGGGTGGCACAGGGGCTAGCAATGAGCAGTTCTTC	CASRGGTGASNEQFF
TRBV18	TRBD1	few	TRBJ1-5	TGTGCCAGCTCGCCGGGACAGGGGGCGGGACAGCCCCAGCATTTT	CASSPGQGAGQPQHF
TRBV5-1	TRBD2	-	TRBJ2-3	TGCGCCAGCAGACGCGGGACTAGCGAAACAGATACGCAGTATTTT	CASRRGTSETDTQYF
TRBV5-5	TRBD2	-	TRBJ2-1	TGTGCCAGCAGCCAGACTCCGGGACTAGCGGGAGGGTACAATGAGCAGTTCTTC	CASSQTPGLAGGYNEQFF
TRBV9	TRBD1	-	TRBJ1-1	TGTGCCAGCAGCGTAGGTAGCCAGGGGGAGGCTTTCTTT	CASSVGSQGEAFF
TRBV7-2	-	-	TRBJ1-5	TGTGCCAGCAGCTTATTCTTAGGGGGTAACCAGCCCCAGCATTTT	CASSLFLGGNQPQHF